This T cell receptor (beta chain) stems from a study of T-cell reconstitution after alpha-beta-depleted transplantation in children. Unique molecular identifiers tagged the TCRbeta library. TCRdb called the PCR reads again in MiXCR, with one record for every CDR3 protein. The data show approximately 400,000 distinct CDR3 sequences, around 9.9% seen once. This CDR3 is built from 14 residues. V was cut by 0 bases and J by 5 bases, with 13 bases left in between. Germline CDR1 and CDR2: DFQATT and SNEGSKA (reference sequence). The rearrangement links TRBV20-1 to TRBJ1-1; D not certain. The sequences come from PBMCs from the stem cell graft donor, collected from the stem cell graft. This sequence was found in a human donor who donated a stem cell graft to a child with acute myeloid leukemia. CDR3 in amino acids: CSARDQGRRTEAFF. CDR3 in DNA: TGCAGTGCTAGAGATCAAGGAAGGCGGACTGAAGCTTTCTTT.